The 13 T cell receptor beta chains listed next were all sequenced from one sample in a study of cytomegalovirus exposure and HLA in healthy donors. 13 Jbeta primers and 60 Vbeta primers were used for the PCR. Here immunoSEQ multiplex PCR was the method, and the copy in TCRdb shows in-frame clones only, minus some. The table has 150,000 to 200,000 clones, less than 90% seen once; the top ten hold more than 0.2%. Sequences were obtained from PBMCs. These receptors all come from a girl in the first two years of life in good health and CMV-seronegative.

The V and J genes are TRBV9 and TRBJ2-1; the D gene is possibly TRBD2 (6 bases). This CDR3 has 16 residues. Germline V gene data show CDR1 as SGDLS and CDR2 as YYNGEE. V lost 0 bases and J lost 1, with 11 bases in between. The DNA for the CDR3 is TGTGCCAGCAGCGTAGCCGGGACTTTTTCCTACAATGAGCAGTTCTTC. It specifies CASSVAGTFSYNEQFF.

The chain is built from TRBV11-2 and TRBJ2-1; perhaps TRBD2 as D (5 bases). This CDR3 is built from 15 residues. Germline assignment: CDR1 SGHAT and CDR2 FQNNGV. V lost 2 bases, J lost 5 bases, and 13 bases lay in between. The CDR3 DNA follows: TGTGCCAGCAGCTTAAGGATCACTAGTAACAATGAGCAGTTCTTC. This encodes CASSLRITSNNEQFF.

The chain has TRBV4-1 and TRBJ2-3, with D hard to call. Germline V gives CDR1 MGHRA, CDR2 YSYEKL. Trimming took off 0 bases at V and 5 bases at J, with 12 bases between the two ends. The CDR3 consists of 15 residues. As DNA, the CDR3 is TGCGCCAGCAGCCAAGATCTTCTAGTAAGAGATACGCAGTATTTT. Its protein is CASSQDLLVRDTQYF.

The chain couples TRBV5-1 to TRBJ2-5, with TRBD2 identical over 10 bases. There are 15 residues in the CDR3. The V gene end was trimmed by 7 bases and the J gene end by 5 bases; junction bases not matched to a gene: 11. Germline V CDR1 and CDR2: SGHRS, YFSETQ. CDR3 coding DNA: TGCGCCAGCCGTAATAGCGGGAGGTTGCGGGAGACCCAGTACTTC. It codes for CASRNSGRLRETQYF. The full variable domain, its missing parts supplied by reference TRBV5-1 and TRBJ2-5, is KAGVTQTPRYLIKTRGQQVTLSCSPISGHRSVSWYQQTPGQGLQFLFEYFSETQRNKGNFPGRFSGRQFSNSRSEMNVSTLELGDSALYLCASRNSGRLRETQYFGPGTRLLVL.

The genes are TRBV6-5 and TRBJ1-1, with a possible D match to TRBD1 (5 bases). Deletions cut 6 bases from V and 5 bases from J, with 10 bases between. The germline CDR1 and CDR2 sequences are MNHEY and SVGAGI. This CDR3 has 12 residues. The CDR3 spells CASRGAGTEAFF. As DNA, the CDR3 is TGTGCCAGCAGAGGGGCTGGGACTGAAGCTTTCTTT.

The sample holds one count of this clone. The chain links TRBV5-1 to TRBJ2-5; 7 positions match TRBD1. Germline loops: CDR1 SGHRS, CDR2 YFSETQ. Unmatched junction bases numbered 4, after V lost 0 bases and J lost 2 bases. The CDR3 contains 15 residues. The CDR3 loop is CASSLAGQIQETQYF. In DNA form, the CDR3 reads TGCGCCAGCAGCTTGGCGGGACAGATACAAGAGACCCAGTACTTC.

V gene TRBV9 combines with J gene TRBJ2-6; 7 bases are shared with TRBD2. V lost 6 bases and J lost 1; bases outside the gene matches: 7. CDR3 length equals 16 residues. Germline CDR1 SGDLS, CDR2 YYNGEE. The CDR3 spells CASNPGLGSGANVLTF. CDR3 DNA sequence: TGTGCCAGCAATCCTGGACTAGGTTCTGGGGCCAACGTCCTGACTTTC.

DNA of the CDR3: TGTGCCAGCAGCTTCTCAGGGGGCGACAATCAGCCCCAGCATTTT. This codes for CASSFSGGDNQPQHF. The gene calls are TRBV7-2 and TRBJ1-5; 8 bases map to TRBD1. CDR3 length: 15 amino acids. With V trimmed by 3 bases and J by 3 bases, 4 bases remained unmatched. In germline, CDR1 is SGHTA, CDR2 FQGNSA.

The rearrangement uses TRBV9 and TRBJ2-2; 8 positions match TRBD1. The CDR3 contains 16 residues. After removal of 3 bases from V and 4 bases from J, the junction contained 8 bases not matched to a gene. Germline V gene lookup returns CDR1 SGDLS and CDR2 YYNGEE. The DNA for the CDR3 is TGTGCCAGCAGCGCCGGACAGGGCGGTTCCACCGGGGAGCTGTTTTTT. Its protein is CASSAGQGGSTGELFF.

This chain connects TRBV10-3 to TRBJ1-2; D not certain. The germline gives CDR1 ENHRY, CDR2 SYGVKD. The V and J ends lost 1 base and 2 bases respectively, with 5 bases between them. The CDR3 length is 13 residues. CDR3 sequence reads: CAISEWANYGYTF. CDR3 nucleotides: TGTGCCATCAGTGAGTGGGCAAACTATGGCTACACCTTC.

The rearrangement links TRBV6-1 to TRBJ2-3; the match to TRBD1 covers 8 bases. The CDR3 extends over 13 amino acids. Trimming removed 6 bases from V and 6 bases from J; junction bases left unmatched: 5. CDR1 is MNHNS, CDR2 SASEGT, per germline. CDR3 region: CASRARGLDTQYF. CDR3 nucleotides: TGTGCCAGCAGAGCCAGGGGGCTGGATACGCAGTATTTT.

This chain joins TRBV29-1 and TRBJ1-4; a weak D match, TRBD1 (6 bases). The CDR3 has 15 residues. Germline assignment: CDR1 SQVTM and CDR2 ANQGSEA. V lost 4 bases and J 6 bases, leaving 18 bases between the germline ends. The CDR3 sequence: CSVGRTGRSDEKLFF. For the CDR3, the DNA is TGCAGCGTTGGACGTACAGGGCGGAGTGATGAAAAACTGTTTTTT.

The CDR3 reads CASSLVRVYGYTF. In nucleotides, the CDR3 is TGTGCCAGCAGCTTAGTGCGGGTCTACGGCTACACCTTC. The V and J genes are TRBV7-9 and TRBJ1-2; D call uncertain. CDR1 is SEHNR, CDR2 FQNEAQ, per germline (reference sequence). Trimming removed 1 base at V and 8 bases at J, with 11 bases between. The CDR3 consists of 13 residues.